This T cell receptor beta chain stems from a study of beta chain features in type 1 diabetes. Study-wide findings and caveats: The study found fewer insertions and more deletions at VDJ junctions in type 1 diabetes patients.

Note on this clone: The antigen remains unidentified.

Since all of the isolated RNA was reverse transcribed, expressed TCRB transcripts were what got sequenced. About 3.4 million reads on average were seen across naive, central memory and regulatory T cell samples. Assay used: immunoSEQ multiplex PCR; TCRdb lists only in-frame clones, some missing. The sample contains roughly 40,000 clones, 64% of which appear only once. The source is a woman aged 25 to 39 in good health. Sequenced material: Tregs from blood.

This CDR3 reads CASSSDRVYTEAFF. DNA for the CDR3: TGCGCCAGCAGCTCGGACAGGGTTTACACTGAAGCTTTCTTT. This rearrangement joins TRBV5-1 to TRBJ1-1; 8 nucleotides agree with TRBD1. The V segment lost 3 bases and the J segment 3 bases; nucleotides outside the gene matches: 4. Germline lookup yields CDR1 SGHRS and CDR2 YFSETQ. This CDR3 comprises 14 residues.